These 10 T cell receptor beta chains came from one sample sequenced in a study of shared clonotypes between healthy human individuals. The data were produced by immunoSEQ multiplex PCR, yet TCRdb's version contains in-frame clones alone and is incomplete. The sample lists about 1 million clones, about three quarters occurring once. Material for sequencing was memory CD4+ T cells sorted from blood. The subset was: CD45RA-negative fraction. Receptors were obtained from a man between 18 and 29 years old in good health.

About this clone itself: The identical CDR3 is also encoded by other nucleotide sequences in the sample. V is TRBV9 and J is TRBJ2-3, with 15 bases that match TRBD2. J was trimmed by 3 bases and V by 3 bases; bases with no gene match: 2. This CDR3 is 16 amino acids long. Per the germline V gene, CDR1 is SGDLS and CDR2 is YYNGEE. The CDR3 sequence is CASSAGTSGGTDTQYF. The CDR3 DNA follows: TGTGCCAGCAGCGCCGGGACTAGCGGGGGGACAGATACGCAGTATTTT.

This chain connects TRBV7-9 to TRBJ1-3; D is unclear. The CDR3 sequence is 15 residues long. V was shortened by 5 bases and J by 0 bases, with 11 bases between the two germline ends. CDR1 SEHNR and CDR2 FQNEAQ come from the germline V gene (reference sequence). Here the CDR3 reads CASSQRSHSGNTIYF. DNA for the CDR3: TGTGCCAGCAGCCAAAGGTCGCACTCTGGAAACACCATATATTTT.

CDR3 DNA: TGTGCCAGCAGGAGGGACGGGTCCTACGAGCAGTACTTC. Protein sequence: CASRRDGSYEQYF. The chain links TRBV27 to TRBJ2-7, with D perhaps assigned TRBD1 or TRBD2 (5 bases each). Trimming shortened V by 6 bases and J by 1 base, and 10 bases separated the two germline ends. The germline V gene encodes CDR1 MNHEY and CDR2 SMNVEV (reference sequence). This CDR3 spans 13 amino acids.

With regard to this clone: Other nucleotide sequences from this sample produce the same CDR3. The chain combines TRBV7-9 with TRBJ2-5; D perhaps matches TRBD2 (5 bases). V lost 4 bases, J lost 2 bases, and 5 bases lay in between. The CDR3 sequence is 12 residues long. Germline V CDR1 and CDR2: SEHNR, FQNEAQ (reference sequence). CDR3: CASSSGQETQYF. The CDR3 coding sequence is TGTGCCAGCAGCTCGGGGCAAGAGACCCAGTACTTC.

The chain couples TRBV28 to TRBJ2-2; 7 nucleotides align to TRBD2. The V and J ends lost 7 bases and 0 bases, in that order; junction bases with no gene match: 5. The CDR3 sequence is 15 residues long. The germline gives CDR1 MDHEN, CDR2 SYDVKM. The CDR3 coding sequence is TGTGCCAGCAAGTCCGCGGGGGCGAACACCGGGGAGCTGTTTTTT. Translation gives CASKSAGANTGELFF.

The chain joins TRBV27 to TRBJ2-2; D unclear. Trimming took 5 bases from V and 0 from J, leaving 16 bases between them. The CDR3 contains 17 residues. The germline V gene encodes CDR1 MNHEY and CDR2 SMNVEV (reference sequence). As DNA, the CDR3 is TGTGCCAGCAGTCAACTGCTCGGGTTATCGAACACCGGGGAGCTGTTTTTT. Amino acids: CASSQLLGLSNTGELFF.

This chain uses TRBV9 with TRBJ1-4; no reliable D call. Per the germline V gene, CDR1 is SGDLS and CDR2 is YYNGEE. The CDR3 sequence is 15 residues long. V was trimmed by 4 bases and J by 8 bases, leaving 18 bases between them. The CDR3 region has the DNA TGTGCCAGCAGCCCGAGGGCCTTATCGGGGGAAAAACTGTTTTTT. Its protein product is CASSPRALSGEKLFF.

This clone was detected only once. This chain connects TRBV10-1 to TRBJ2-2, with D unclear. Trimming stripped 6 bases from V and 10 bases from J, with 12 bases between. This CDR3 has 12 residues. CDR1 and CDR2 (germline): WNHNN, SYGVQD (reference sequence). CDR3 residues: CASSNWDTELFF. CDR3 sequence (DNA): TGCGCCAGCAGCAACTGGGATACGGAGCTGTTTTTT.

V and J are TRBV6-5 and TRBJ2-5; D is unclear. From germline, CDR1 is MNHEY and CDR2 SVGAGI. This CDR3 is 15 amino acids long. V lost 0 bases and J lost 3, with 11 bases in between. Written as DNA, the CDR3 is TGTGCCAGCAGTTACTCGACTCCCAATAAAGAGACCCAGTACTTC. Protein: CASSYSTPNKETQYF.

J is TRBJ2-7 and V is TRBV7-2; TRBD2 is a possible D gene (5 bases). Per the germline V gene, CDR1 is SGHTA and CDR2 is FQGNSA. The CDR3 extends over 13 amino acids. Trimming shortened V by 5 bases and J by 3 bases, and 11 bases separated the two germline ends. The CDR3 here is CASSINRGYEQYF. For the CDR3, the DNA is TGTGCCAGCAGCATCAACCGGGGCTACGAGCAGTACTTC.